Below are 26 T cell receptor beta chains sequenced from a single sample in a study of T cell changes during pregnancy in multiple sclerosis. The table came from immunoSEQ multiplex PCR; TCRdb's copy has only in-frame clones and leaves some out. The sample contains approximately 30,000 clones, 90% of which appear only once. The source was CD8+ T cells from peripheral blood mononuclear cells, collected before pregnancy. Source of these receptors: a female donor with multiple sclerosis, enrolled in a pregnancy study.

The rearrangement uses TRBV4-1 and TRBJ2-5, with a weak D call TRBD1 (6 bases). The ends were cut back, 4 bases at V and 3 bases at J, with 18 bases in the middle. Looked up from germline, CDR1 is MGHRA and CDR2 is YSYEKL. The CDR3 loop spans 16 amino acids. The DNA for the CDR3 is TGCGCCAGCAGCCCCATTACGCACAGGGTTAAAGAGACCCAGTACTTC. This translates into CASSPITHRVKETQYF.

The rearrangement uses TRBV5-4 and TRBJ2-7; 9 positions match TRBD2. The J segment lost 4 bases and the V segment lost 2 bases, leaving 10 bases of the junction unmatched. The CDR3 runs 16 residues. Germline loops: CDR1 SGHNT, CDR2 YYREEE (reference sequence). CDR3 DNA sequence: TGTGCCAGCAGCTTTGGTACGGCTAGCGGGGCTTACGAGCAGTACTTC. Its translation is CASSFGTASGAYEQYF.

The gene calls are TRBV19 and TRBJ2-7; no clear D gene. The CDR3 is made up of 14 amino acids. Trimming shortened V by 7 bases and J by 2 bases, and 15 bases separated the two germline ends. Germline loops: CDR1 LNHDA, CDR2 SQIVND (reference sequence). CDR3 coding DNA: TGTGCCAGTAAGAACAGTGTTGACCCCTACGAGCAGTACTTC. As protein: CASKNSVDPYEQYF.

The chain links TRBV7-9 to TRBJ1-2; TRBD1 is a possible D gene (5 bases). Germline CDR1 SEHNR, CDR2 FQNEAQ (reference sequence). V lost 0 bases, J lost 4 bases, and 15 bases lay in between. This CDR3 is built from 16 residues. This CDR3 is CASSLAIRALGYGYTF. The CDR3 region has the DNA TGTGCCAGCAGCTTAGCCATCAGGGCCTTAGGCTATGGCTACACCTTC.

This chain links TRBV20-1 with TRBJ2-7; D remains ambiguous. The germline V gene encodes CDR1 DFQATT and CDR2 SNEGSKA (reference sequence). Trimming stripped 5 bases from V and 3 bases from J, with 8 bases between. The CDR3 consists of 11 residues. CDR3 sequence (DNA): TGCAGTGCTGAGACGGGCTACGAGCAGTACTTC. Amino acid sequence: CSAETGYEQYF.

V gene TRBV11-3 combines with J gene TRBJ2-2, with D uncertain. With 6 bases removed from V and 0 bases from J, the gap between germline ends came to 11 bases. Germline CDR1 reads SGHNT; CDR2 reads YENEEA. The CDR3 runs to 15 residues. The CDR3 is CASSSFEANTGELFF. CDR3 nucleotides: TGTGCCAGCAGTAGTTTCGAAGCGAACACCGGGGAGCTGTTTTTT.

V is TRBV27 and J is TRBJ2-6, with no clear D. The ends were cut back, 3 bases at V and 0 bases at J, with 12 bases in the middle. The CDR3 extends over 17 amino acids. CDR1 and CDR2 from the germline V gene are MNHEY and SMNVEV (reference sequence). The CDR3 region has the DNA TGTGCCAGCAGTTTTTCTACCGTGGTCTCTGGGGCCAACGTCCTGACTTTC. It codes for CASSFSTVVSGANVLTF.

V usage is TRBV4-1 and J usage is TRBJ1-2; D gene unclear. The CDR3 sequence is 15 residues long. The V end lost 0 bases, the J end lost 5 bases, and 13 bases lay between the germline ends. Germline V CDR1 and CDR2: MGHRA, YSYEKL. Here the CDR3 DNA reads TGCGCCAGCAGCCAAGATTTTATACCGGGTTATGGCTACACCTTC. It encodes CASSQDFIPGYGYTF.

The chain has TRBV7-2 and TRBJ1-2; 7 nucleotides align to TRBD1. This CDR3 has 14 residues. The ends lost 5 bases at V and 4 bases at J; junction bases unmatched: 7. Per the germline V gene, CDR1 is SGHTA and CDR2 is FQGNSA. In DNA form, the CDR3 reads TGTGCCAGCAGCGACGAGACAGGGCCCTATGGCTACACCTTC. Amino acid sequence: CASSDETGPYGYTF.

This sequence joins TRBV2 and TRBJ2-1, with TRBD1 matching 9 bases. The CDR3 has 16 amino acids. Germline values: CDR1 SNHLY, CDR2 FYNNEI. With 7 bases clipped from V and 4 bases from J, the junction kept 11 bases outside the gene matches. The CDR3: CASTIPQGARYNEQFF. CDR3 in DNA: TGTGCCAGCACTATACCACAGGGGGCTAGGTACAATGAGCAGTTCTTC.

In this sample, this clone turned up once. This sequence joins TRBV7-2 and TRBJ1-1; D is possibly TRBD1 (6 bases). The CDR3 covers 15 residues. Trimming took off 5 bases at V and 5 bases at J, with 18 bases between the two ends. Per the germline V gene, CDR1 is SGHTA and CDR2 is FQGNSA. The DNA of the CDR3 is TGTGCCAGCAGCCGCATCTCCTATCAGGGGACTGAAGCTTTCTTT. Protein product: CASSRISYQGTEAFF.

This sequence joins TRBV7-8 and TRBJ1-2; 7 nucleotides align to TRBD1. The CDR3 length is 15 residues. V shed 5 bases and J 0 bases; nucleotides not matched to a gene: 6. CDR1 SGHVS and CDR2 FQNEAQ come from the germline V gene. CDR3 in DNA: TGTGCCAGCAGCCTCCTGGGACAGACTAACTATGGCTACACCTTC. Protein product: CASSLLGQTNYGYTF.

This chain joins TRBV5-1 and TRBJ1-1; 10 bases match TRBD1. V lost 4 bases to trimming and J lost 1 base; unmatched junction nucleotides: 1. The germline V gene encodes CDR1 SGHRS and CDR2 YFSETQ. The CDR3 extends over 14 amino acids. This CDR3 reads CASSGQGGNTEAFF. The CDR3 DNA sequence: TGCGCCAGCAGCGGACAGGGGGGGAACACTGAAGCTTTCTTT. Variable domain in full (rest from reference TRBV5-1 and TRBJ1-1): KAGVTQTPRYLIKTRGQQVTLSCSPISGHRSVSWYQQTPGQGLQFLFEYFSETQRNKGNFPGRFSGRQFSNSRSEMNVSTLELGDSALYLCASSGQGGNTEAFFGQGTRLTVV.

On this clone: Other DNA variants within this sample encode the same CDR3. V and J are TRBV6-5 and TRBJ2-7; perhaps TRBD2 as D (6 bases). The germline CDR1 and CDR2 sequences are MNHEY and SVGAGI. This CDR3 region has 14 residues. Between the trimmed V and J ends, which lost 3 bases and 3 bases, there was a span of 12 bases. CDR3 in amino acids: CASSYTGDHYEQYF. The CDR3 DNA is TGTGCCAGCAGTTATACGGGGGATCACTACGAGCAGTACTTC.

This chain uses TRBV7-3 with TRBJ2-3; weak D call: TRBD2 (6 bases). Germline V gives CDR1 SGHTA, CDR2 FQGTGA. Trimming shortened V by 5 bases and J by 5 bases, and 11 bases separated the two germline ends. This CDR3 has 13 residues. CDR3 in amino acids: CASSTGTLDTQYF. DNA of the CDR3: TGTGCCAGCAGCACCGGGACTTTAGATACGCAGTATTTT.

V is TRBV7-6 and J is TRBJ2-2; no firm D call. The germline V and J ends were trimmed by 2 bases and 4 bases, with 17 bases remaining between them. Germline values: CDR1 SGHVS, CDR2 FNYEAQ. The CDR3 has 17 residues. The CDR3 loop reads CASSLKPAPRSTGELFF. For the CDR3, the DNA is TGTGCCAGCAGCTTAAAGCCGGCTCCCAGGTCCACCGGGGAGCTGTTTTTT.

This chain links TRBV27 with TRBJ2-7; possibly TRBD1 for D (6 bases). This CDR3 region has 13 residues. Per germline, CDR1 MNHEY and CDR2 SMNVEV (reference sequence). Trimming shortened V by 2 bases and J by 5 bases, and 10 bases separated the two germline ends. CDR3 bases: TGTGCCAGCAGTTTAATCACAGGGCACGAGCAGTACTTC. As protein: CASSLITGHEQYF.

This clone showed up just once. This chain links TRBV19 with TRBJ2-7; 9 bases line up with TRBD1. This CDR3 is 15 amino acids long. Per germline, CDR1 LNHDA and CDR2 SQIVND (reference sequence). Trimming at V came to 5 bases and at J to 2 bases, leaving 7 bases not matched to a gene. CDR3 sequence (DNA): TGTGCCAGTAGTCCTGGGACAGGGAATACCTACGAGCAGTACTTC. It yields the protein CASSPGTGNTYEQYF.

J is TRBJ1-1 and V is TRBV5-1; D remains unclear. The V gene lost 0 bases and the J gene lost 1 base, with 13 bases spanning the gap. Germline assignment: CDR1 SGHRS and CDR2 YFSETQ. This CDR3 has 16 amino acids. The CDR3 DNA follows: TGCGCCAGCAGCTTGGGGGGAGGGCGGGGGAACACTGAAGCTTTCTTT. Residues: CASSLGGGRGNTEAFF.

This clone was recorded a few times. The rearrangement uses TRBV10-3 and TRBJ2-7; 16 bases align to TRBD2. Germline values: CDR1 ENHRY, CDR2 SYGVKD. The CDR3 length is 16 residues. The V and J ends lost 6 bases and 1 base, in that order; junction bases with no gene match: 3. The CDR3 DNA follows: TGTGCCATCAGGGGACTAGCGGGAGGGGGTTCCTACGAGCAGTACTTC. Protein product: CAIRGLAGGGSYEQYF.

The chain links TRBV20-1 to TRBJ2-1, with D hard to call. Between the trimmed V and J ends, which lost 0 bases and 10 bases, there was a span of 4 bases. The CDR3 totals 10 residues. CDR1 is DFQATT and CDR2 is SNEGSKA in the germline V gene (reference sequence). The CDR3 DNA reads TGCAGTGCTAGAGATCTGGAGCAGTTCTTC. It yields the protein CSARDLEQFF.

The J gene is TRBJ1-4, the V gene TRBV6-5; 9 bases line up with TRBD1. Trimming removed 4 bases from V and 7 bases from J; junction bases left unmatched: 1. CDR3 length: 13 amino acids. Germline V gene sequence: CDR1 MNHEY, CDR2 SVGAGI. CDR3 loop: CASSWDRVEKLFF. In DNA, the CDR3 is TGTGCCAGCAGTTGGGACAGGGTTGAAAAACTGTTTTTT.

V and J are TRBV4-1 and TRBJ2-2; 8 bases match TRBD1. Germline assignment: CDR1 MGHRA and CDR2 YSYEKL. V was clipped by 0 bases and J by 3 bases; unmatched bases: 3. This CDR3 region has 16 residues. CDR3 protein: CASSQDSGGYTGELFF. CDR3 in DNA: TGCGCCAGCAGCCAAGATTCAGGGGGCTACACCGGGGAGCTGTTTTTT.

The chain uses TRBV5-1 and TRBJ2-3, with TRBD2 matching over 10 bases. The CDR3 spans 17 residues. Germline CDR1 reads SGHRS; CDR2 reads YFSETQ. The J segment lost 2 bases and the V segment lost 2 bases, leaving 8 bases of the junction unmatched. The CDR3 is CASSLLGLAGATDTQYF. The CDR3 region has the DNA TGCGCCAGCAGCTTACTAGGGCTAGCGGGGGCCACAGATACGCAGTATTTT.

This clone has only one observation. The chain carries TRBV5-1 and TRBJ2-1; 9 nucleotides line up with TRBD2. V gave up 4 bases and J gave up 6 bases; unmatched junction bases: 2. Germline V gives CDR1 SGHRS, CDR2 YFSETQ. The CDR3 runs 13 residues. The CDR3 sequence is CASSPGLANEQFF. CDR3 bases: TGCGCCAGCAGCCCGGGACTAGCCAATGAGCAGTTCTTC.

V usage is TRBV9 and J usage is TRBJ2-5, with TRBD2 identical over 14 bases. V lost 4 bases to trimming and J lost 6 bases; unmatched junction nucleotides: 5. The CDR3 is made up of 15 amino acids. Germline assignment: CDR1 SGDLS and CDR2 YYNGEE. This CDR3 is CASSPGTSGGQTQYF. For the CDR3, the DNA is TGTGCCAGCAGCCCAGGGACTAGCGGGGGACAGACCCAGTACTTC.